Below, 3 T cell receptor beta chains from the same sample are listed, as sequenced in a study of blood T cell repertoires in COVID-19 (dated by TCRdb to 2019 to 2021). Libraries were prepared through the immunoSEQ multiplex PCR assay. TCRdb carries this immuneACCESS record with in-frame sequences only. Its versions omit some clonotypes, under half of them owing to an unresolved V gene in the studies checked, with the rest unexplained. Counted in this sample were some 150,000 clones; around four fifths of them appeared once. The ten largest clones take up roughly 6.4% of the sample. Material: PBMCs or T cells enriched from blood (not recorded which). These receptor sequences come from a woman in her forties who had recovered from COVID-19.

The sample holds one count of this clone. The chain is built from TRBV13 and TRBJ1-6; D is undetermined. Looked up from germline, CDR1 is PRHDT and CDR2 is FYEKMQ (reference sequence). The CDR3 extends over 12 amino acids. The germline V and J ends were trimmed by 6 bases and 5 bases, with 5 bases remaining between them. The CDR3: CASRENNSPLHF. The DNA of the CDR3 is TGTGCCAGCAGGGAGAATAATTCACCCCTCCACTTT.

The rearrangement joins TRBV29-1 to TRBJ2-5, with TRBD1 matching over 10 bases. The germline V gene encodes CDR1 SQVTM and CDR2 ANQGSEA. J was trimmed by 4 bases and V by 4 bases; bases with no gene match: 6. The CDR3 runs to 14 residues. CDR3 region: CSVGTGGVGETQYF. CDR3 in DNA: TGCAGCGTTGGGACAGGGGGGGTTGGAGAGACCCAGTACTTC.

The CDR3 DNA sequence: TGTGCCAGCAGTTACTCGTTCGGGACAACTGGAAACACCATATATTTT. It translates to CASSYSFGTTGNTIYF. The chain carries TRBV6-5 and TRBJ1-3, with D maybe TRBD1 (6 bases). The CDR3 length is 16 residues. V shed 0 bases and J shed 2 bases, with 11 bases lying between them. Per the germline V gene, CDR1 is MNHEY and CDR2 is SVGAGI.